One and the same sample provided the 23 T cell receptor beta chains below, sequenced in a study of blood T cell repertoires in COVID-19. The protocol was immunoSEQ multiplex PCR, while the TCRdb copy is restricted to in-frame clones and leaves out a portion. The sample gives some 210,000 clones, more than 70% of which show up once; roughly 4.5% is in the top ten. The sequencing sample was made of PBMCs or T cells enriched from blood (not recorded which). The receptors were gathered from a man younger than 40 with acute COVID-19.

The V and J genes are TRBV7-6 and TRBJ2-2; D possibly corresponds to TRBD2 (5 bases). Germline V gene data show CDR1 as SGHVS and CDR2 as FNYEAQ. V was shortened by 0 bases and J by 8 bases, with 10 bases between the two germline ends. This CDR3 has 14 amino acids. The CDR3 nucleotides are TGTGCCAGCAGCTTAGCGGAGGTTGGTGGGGAGCTGTTTTTT. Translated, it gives CASSLAEVGGELFF.

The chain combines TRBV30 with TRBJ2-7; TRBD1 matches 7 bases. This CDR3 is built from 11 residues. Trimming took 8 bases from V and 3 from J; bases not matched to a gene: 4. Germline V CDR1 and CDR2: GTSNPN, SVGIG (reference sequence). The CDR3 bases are TGTGCCGCTGACAGGGACTACGAGCAGTACTTC. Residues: CAADRDYEQYF.

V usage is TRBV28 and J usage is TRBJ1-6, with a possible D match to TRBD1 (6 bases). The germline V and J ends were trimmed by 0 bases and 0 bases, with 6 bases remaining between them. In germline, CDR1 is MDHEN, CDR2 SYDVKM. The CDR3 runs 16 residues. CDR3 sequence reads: CASSLWTGSYNSPLHF. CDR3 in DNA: TGTGCCAGCAGTTTATGGACAGGCTCCTATAATTCACCCCTCCACTTT.

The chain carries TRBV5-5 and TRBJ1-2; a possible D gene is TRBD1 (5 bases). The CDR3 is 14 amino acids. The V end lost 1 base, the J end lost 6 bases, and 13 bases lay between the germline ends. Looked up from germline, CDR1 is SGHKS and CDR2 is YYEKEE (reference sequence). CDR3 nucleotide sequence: TGTGCCAGCAGCTTGTCCAGGGTAGTCGATGGCTACACCTTC. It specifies CASSLSRVVDGYTF.

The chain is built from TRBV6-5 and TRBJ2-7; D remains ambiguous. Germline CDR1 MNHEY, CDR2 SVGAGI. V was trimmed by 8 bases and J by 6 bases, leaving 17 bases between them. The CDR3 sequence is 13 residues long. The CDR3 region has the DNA TGTGCCAGCGAAAGAGTTCTGGGCCTCGAGCAGTACTTC. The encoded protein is CASERVLGLEQYF.

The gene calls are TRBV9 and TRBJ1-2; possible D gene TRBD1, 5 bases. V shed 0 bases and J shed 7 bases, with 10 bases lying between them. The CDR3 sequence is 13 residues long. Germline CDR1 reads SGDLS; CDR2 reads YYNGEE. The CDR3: CASSVAGESGYTF. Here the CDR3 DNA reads TGTGCCAGCAGCGTAGCGGGGGAAAGTGGCTACACCTTC.

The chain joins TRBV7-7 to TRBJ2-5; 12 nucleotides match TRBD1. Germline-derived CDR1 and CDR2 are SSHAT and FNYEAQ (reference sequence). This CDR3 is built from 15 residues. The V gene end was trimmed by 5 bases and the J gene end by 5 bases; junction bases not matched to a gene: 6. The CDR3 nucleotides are TGTGCCAGCAGCCACGGGACAGGGGGCCTGGAGACCCAGTACTTC. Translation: CASSHGTGGLETQYF.

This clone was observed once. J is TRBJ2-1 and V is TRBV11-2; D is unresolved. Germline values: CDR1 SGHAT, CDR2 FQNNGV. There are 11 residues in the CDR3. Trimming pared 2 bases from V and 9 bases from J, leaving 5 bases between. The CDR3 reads CASSLLVEQFF. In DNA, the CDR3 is TGTGCCAGCAGCTTACTAGTTGAGCAGTTCTTC.

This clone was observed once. CDR3 sequence (DNA): TGTGCCAGCAGCGTATTGGGCGGGGGAGGCGATGAGCAGTTCTTC. The encoded protein is CASSVLGGGGDEQFF. The chain combines TRBV9 with TRBJ2-1; 7 bases map to TRBD2. V lost 1 base to trimming and J lost 8 bases; unmatched junction nucleotides: 9. The CDR3 consists of 15 residues. Germline loops: CDR1 SGDLS, CDR2 YYNGEE.

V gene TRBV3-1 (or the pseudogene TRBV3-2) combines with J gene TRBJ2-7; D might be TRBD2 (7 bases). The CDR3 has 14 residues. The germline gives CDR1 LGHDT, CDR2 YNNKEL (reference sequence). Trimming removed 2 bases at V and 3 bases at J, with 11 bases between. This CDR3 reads CASSQREGGYEQYF. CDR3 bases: TGTGCCAGCAGCCAAAGGGAGGGGGGCTACGAGCAGTACTTC.

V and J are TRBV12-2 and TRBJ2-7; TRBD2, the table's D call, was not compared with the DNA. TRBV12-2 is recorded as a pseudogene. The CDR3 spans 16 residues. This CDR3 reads CASRFIRSNLSYEQYF. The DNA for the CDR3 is TGTGCAAGTCGCTTCATAAGGAGTAACCTATCCTACGAGCAGTACTTC.

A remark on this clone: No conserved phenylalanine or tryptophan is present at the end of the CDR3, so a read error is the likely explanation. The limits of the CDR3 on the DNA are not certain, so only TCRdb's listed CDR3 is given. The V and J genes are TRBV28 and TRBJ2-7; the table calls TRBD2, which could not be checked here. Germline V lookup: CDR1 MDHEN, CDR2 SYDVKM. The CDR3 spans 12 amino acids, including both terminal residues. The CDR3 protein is CASSLGGVPTSL.

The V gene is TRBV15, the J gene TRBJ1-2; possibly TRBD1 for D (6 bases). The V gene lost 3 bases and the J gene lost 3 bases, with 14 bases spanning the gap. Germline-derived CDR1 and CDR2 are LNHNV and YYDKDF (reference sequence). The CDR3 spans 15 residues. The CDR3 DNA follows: TGTGCCACCAGCAGGGCATCCGGGACACACTATGGCTACACCTTC. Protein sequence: CATSRASGTHYGYTF. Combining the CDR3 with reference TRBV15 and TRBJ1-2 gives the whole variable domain DAMVIQNPRYQVTQFGKPVTLSCSQTLNHNVMYWYQQKSSQAPKLLFHYYDKDFNNEADTPDNFQSRRPNTSFCFLDIRSPGLGDTAMYLCATSRASGTHYGYTFGSGTRLTVV.

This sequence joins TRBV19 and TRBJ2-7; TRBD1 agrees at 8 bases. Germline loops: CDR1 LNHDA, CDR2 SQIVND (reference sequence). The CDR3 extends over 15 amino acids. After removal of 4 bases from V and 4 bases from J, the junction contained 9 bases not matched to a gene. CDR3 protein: CASSKTGTGIYEQYF. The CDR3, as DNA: TGTGCCAGTAGTAAGACCGGGACAGGTATTTACGAGCAGTACTTC.

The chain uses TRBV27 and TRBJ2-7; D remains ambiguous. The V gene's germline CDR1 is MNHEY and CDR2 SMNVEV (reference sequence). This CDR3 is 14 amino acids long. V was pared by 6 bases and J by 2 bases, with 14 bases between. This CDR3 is CASSSLEFAYEQYF. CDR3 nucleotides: TGTGCCAGCAGCAGCCTGGAGTTCGCCTACGAGCAGTACTTC.

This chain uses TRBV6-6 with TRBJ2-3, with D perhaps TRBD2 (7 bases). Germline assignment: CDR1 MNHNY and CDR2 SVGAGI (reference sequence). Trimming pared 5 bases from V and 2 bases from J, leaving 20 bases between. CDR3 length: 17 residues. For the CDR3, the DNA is TGTGCCAGCAGTCCCCTCCCCGGGGGGCGGCCCACAGATACGCAGTATTTT. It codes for CASSPLPGGRPTDTQYF.

CDR3 coding DNA: TGTGCCACCCCCGAAGCAGGGGACTATGGCTACACCTTC. Amino acids: CATPEAGDYGYTF. This chain links TRBV24-1 with TRBJ1-2; possibly TRBD1 for D (6 bases). V was cut by 9 bases and J by 3 bases, with 13 bases left in between. This CDR3 has 13 amino acids. The germline CDR1 and CDR2 sequences are KGHDR and SFDVKD.

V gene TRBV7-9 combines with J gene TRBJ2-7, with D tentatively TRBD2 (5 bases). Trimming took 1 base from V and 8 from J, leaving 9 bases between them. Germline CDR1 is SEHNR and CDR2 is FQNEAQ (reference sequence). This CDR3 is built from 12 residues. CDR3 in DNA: TGTGCCAGCAGCTTAGAGACTATAAAGCAGTACTTC. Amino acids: CASSLETIKQYF.

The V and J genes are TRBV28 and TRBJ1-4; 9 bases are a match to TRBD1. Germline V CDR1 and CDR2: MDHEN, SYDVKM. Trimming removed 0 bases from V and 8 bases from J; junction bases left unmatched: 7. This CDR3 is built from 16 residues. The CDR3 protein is CASSLWSGTGWEKLFF. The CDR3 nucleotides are TGTGCCAGCAGTTTATGGTCCGGGACAGGGTGGGAAAAACTGTTTTTT.

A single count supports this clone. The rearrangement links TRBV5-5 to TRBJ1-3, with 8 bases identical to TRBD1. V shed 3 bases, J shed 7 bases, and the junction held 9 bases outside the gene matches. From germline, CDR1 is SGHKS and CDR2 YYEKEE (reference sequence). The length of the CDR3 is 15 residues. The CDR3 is CASSSDQGAGNTIYF. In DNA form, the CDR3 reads TGTGCCAGCAGCTCGGACCAGGGGGCCGGGAACACCATATATTTT.

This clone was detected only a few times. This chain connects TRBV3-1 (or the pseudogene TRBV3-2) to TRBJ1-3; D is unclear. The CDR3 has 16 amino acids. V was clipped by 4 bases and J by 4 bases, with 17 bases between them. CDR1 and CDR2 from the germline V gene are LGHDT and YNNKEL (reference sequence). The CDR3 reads CASSRSAGSTGNTIYF. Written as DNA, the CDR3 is TGTGCCAGCAGCCGTTCCGCCGGGAGTACAGGAAACACCATATATTTT.

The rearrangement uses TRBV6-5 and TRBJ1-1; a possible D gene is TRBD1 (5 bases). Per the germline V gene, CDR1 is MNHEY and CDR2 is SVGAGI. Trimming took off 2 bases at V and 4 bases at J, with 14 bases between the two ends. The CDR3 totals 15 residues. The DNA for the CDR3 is TGTGCCAGCAGTTACGGGGGGGGTATCGGCACTGAAGCTTTCTTT. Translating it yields CASSYGGGIGTEAFF.

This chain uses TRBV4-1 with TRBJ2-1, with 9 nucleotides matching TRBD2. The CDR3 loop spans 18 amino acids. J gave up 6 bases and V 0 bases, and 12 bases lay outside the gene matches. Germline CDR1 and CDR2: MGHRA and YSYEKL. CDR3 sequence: CASSQDPPLAGKTNEQFF. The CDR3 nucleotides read TGCGCCAGCAGCCAAGACCCTCCGCTAGCGGGGAAAACCAATGAGCAGTTCTTC.